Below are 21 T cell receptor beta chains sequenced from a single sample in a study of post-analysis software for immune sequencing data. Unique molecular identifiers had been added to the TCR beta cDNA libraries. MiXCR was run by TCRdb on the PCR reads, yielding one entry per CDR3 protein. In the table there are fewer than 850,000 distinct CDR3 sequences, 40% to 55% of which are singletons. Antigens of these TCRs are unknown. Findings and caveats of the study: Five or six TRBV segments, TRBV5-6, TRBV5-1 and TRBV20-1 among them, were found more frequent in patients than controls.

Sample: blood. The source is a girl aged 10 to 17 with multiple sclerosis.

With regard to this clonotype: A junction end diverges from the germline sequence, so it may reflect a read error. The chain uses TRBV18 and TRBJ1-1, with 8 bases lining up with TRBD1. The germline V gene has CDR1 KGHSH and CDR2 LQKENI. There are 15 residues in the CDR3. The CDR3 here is CANSPGQGRDTEAFF. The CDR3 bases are TGTGCCAACTCACCAGGACAGGGCCGGGACACTGAAGCTTTCTTT.

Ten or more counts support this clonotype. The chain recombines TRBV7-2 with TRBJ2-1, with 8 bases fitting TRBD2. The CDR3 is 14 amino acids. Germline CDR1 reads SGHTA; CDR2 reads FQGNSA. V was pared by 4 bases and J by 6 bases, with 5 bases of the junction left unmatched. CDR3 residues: CASSSTSGSNEQFF. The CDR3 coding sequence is TGTGCCAGCAGCTCAACTAGCGGCAGCAATGAGCAGTTCTTC.

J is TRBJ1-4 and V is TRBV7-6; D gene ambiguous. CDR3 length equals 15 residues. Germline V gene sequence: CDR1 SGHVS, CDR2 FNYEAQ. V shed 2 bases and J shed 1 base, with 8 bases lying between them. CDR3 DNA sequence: TGTGCCAGCAGCTTACGCATGGGAACTAATGAAAAACTGTTTTTT. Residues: CASSLRMGTNEKLFF.

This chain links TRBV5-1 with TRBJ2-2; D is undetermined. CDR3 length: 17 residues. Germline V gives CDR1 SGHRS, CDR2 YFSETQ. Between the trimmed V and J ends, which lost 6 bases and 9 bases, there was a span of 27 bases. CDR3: CASKNIASGITSRELFF. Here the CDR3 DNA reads TGCGCCAGCAAAAACATAGCCTCAGGCATAACGTCCCGGGAGCTGTTTTTT.

As DNA, the CDR3 is TGCAGTGCCCGGGGACAGGGGGCTTTTAATGAGCAGTTCTTC. It yields the protein CSARGQGAFNEQFF. This chain connects TRBV20-1 to TRBJ2-1, with 12 bases aligning to TRBD1. Per the germline V gene, CDR1 is DFQATT and CDR2 is SNEGSKA (reference sequence). The V segment lost 6 bases and the J segment 7 bases; nucleotides outside the gene matches: 7. The CDR3 extends over 14 amino acids.

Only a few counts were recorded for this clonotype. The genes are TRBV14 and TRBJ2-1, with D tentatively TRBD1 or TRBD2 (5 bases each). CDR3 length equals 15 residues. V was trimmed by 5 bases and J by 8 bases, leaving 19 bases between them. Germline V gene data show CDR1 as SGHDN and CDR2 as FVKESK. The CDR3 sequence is CASSKAWLRGHEQFF. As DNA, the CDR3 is TGTGCCAGCAGCAAGGCGTGGTTACGGGGCCATGAGCAGTTCTTC.

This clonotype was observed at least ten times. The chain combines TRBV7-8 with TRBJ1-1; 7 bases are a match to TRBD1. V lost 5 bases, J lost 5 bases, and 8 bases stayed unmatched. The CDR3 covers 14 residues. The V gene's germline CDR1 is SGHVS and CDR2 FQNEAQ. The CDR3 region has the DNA TGTGCCAGCAGCACCACAGGGGAAGGTACTGAAGCTTTCTTT. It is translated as CASSTTGEGTEAFF.

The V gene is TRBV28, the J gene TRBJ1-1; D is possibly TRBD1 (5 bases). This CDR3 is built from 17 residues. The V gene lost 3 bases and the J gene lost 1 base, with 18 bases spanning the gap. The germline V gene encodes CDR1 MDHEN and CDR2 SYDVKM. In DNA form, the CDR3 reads TGTGCCAGCAGTTTGTATCCGGGACTGGGGAAGAACACTGAAGCTTTCTTT. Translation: CASSLYPGLGKNTEAFF.

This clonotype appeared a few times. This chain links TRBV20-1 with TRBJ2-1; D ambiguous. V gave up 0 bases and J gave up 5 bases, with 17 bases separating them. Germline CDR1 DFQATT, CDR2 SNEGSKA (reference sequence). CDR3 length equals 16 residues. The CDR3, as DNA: TGCAGTGCTAGAGATCTTCGAGGACCTTATAACAATGAGCAGTTCTTC. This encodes CSARDLRGPYNNEQFF.

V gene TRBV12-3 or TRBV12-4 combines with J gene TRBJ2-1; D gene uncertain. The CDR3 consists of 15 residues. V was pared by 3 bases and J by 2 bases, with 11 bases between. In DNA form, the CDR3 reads TGTGCCAGCAGTTTTGGTCTGGGTCCCTACAATGAGCAGTTCTTC. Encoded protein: CASSFGLGPYNEQFF.

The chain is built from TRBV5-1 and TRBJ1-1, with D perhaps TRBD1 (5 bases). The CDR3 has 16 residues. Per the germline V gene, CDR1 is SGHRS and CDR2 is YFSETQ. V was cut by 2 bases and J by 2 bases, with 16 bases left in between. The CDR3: CASSFGHLNGNTEAFF. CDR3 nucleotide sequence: TGCGCCAGCAGCTTCGGACACTTAAATGGTAACACTGAAGCTTTCTTT.

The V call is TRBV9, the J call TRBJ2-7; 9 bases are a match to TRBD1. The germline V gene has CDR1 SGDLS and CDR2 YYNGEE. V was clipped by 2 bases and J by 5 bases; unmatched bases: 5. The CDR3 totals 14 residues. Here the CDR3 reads CASSVLRTGDEQYF. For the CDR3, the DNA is TGTGCCAGCAGCGTTCTAAGGACAGGGGACGAGCAGTACTTC.

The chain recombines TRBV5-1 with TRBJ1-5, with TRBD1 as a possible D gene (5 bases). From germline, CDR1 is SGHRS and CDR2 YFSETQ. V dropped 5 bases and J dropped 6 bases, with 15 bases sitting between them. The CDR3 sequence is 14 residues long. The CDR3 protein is CASSSRAGGQPQHF. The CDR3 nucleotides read TGCGCCAGCAGTTCGCGGGCTGGGGGTCAGCCCCAGCATTTT. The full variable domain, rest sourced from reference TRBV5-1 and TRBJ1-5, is KAGVTQTPRYLIKTRGQQVTLSCSPISGHRSVSWYQQTPGQGLQFLFEYFSETQRNKGNFPGRFSGRQFSNSRSEMNVSTLELGDSALYLCASSSRAGGQPQHFGDGTRLSIL.

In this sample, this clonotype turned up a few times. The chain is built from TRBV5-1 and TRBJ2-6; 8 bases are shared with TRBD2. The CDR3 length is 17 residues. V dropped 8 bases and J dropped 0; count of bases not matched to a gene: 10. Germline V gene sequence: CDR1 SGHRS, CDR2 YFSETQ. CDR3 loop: CASGGRQITSGANVLTF. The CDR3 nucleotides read TGCGCCAGTGGCGGGAGGCAGATAACCTCTGGGGCCAACGTCCTGACTTTC. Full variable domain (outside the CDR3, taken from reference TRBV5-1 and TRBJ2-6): KAGVTQTPRYLIKTRGQQVTLSCSPISGHRSVSWYQQTPGQGLQFLFEYFSETQRNKGNFPGRFSGRQFSNSRSEMNVSTLELGDSALYLCASGGRQITSGANVLTFGAGSRLTVL.

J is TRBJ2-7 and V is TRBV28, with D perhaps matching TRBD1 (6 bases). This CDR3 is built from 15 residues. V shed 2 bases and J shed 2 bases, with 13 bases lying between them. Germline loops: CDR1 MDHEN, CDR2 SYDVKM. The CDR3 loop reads CASSLAQGKAYEQYF. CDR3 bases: TGTGCCAGCAGTTTAGCACAGGGTAAAGCCTACGAGCAGTACTTC.

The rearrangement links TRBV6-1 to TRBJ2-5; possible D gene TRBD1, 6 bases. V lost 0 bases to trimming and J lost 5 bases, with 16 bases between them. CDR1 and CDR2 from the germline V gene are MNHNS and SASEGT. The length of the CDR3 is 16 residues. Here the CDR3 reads CASSEARVQGRETQYF. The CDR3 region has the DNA TGTGCCAGCAGTGAAGCTAGAGTGCAGGGGCGGGAGACCCAGTACTTC.

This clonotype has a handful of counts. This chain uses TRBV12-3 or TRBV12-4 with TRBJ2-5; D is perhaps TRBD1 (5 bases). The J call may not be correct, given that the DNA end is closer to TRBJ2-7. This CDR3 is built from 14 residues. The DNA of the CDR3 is TGTGCCAGCAGTCCCGGACATTTCATCTACGAGCAGTACTTC. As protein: CASSPGHFIYEQYF.

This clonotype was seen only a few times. CDR3 region: CASSQELAGALDTQYF. The CDR3, as DNA: TGTGCCAGCAGCCAGGAACTAGCGGGAGCTCTGGATACGCAGTATTTT. This chain links TRBV4-2 with TRBJ2-3; TRBD2 matches 11 bases. The CDR3 contains 16 residues. The trim removed 3 bases at V and 6 bases at J, leaving 8 bases unmatched. CDR1 is LGHNA, CDR2 YNFKEQ, per germline.

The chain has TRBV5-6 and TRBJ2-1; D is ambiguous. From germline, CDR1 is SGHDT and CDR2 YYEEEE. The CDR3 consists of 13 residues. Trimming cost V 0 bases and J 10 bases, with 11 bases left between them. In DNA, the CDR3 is TGTGCCAGCAGCTTGGCGGCCAACCCCGAGCAGTTCTTC. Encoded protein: CASSLAANPEQFF.

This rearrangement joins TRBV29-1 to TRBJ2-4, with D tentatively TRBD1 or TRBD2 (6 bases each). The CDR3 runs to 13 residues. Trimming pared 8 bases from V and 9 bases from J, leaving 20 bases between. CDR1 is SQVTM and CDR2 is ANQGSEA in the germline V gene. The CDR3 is CSCRRGEGGIQYF. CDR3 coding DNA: TGCAGCTGTCGGAGGGGGGAAGGTGGCATTCAGTACTTC.

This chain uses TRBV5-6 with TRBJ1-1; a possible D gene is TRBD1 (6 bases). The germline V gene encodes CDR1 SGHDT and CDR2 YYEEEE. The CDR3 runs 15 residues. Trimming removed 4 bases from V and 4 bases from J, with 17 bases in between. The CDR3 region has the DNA TGTGCCAGCAGCCTGAGGGGGGCGAAGATCACTGAAGCTTTCTTT. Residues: CASSLRGAKITEAFF.